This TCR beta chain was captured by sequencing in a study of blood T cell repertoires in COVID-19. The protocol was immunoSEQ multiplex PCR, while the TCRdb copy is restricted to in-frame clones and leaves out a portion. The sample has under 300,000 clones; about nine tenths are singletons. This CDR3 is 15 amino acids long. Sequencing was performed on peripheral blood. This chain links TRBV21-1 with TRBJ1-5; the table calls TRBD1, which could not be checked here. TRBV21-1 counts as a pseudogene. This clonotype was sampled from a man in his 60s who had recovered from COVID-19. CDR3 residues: CASSDGQGKRQPQHF. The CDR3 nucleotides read TGTGCCAGCAGCGATGGACAGGGGAAGCGTCAGCCCCAGCATTTT.